This T cell receptor (beta chain) was identified in a study of T cell responses to AZD1222 COVID-19 vaccine. Repertoires were generated with immunoSEQ multiplex PCR, while TCRdb's copy carries only in-frame clones and drops some. The sample lists some 120,000 clones; about 90% were seen once. The sequence derives from an adult who received the AZD1222 COVID-19 vaccine. Source: peripheral blood, taken 28 days after the second AZD1222 dose.

For the CDR3, the DNA is TGTGCCAGCAGCGGAGGGACAGGAGAGACCCAGTACTTC. Translation: CASSGGTGETQYF. This chain connects TRBV11-2 to TRBJ2-5; 8 nucleotides line up with TRBD1. Trimming removed 5 bases from V and 4 bases from J; junction bases left unmatched: 3. Germline CDR1 and CDR2: SGHAT and FQNNGV. The CDR3 extends over 13 amino acids. Variable domain in full (rest from reference TRBV11-2 and TRBJ2-5): EAGVAQSPRYKIIEKRQSVAFWCNPISGHATLYWYQQILGQGPKLLIQFQNNGVVDDSQLPKDRFSAERLKGVDSTLKIQPAKLEDSAVYLCASSGGTGETQYFGPGTRLLVL.